This T cell receptor beta chain was sequenced during a study of patients and donors after allogeneic stem cell transplantation. Using its own MiXCR run on the RT-PCR reads, TCRdb lists one record per CDR3 protein. This table has hundreds of thousands of distinct CDR3 sequences, approximately 16% appearing once. Between the trimmed V and J ends, which lost 3 bases and 4 bases, there was a span of 14 bases. Germline assignment: CDR1 SGHAT and CDR2 FQNNGV. The CDR3 is 15 residues long. The V gene is TRBV11-2, the J gene TRBJ2-3, with D perhaps matching TRBD1 or TRBD2 (5 bases each). The sequence was obtained from a human donor who was either an allogeneic HSCT recipient or a stem cell or donor lymphocyte infusion donor (not recorded which). It is not recorded whose cells these are; they may come from a transplant donor. Specimen: blood, either unsorted or a sorted T cell fraction (not recorded which). The CDR3 loop is CASSLVGGLSDTQYF. The CDR3 bases are TGTGCCAGCAGCTTGGTTGGGGGTTTGTCAGATACGCAGTATTTT.